This T cell receptor beta chain was documented in a study of blood T cell repertoires in COVID-19. The overall study: Italy, Spain and the United States were the sources of the convalescent and acute COVID-19 samples.

Original handling: Estimation of nucleated cell counts relied on the amplification of reference gene primers. Some clones are missing from TCRdb's copy, which holds only in-frame ones; the method was immunoSEQ multiplex PCR. V, J and clone size reflect that table, while D and trimming were determined from the DNA. The sample records some 200,000 clones, roughly 81% being singletons. Seattle researchers signed up patients amid active infection and tracked them longitudinally. Germline CDR1 SGHRS, CDR2 YFSETQ. V lost 4 bases, J lost 4 bases, and 17 bases lay in between. There are 15 residues in the CDR3.

V and J are TRBV5-1 and TRBJ1-2; a weak D match, TRBD1 (5 bases). This TCR derives from a woman aged 80 or over with COVID-19, enrolled during active disease. Sequenced input: peripheral blood. CDR3 nucleotide sequence: TGCGCCAGCAGCCCCCACCTGGACAAGATCTATGGCTACACCTTC. It codes for CASSPHLDKIYGYTF. The whole variable domain, remainder taken from reference TRBV5-1 and TRBJ1-2, is KAGVTQTPRYLIKTRGQQVTLSCSPISGHRSVSWYQQTPGQGLQFLFEYFSETQRNKGNFPGRFSGRQFSNSRSEMNVSTLELGDSALYLCASSPHLDKIYGYTFGSGTRLTVV.